The 13 T cell receptor beta chains in this list originate from one sample, sequenced in a study of cytotoxic CD8 clonotypes in ibrutinib-treated CLL. Libraries were prepared by immunoSEQ multiplex PCR; TCRdb keeps only in-frame clonotypes and omits some of them. The table includes 130,000 or so clones, approximately 81% detected once. This sample comprised PBMCs, obtained after 12 months of ibrutinib treatment. The source is a human donor with chronic lymphocytic leukemia.

The rearrangement links TRBV9 to TRBJ2-1; D tentatively fits TRBD1 or TRBD2 (5 bases each). Trimming took off 3 bases at V and 0 bases at J, with 7 bases between the two ends. The CDR3 is 14 residues long. CDR1 is SGDLS and CDR2 is YYNGEE in the germline V gene. CDR3 loop: CASSGDRSYNEQFF. The CDR3 bases are TGTGCCAGCAGCGGGGACCGCTCCTACAATGAGCAGTTCTTC.

The chain has TRBV6-1 and TRBJ2-1; no clear D. Germline lookup yields CDR1 MNHNS and CDR2 SASEGT. This CDR3 has 13 amino acids. Trimming stripped 4 bases from V and 7 bases from J, with 11 bases between. The DNA of the CDR3 is TGTGCCAGCAGTGGCGGCACGCAGAATGAGCAGTTCTTC. The encoded protein is CASSGGTQNEQFF.

This chain joins TRBV2 and TRBJ2-7; 7 bases fit TRBD1. J gave up 2 bases and V 6 bases, and 10 bases lay outside the gene matches. Germline V gene data show CDR1 as SNHLY and CDR2 as FYNNEI. The CDR3 spans 15 residues. The CDR3 DNA reads as TGTGCCAGCAGGAAAACAGGGGTGGGAACCTACGAGCAGTACTTC. This translates into CASRKTGVGTYEQYF.

This chain connects TRBV28 to TRBJ2-1, with D possibly being TRBD2 (5 bases). V was shortened by 4 bases and J by 2 bases, with 12 bases between the two germline ends. Germline-derived CDR1 and CDR2 are MDHEN and SYDVKM. The CDR3 contains 15 residues. The CDR3 DNA reads as TGTGCCAGCAGTTCAGCGCTGAGGGCCTACAATGAGCAGTTCTTC. This gives the protein CASSSALRAYNEQFF. The whole variable domain, remainder taken from reference TRBV28 and TRBJ2-1, is DVKVTQSSRYLVKRTGEKVFLECVQDMDHENMFWYRQDPGLGLRLIYFSYDVKMKEKGDIPEGYSVSREKKERFSLILESASTNQTSMYLCASSSALRAYNEQFFGPGTRLTVL.

The chain uses TRBV10-3 and TRBJ1-2; no clear D gene. The V gene's germline CDR1 is ENHRY and CDR2 SYGVKD. V gave up 6 bases and J gave up 8 bases, with 13 bases separating them. This CDR3 has 12 amino acids. The CDR3 loop reads CAIRDLGEGYTF. CDR3 DNA sequence: TGTGCCATCAGGGACCTGGGAGAGGGCTACACCTTC.

The chain links TRBV28 to TRBJ1-1; 7 bases map to TRBD1. This CDR3 contains 14 residues. V was pared by 5 bases and J by 10 bases, with 13 bases of the junction left unmatched. Germline CDR1 is MDHEN and CDR2 is SYDVKM. The DNA of the CDR3 is TGTGCCAGCAGTAGTCCCGGGACAGAGGAGGGAGCTTTCTTT. Its protein product is CASSSPGTEEGAFF.

This chain connects TRBV18 to TRBJ2-3, with D possibly matching TRBD2 (5 bases). The germline V gene has CDR1 KGHSH and CDR2 LQKENI. Trimming cost V 1 base and J 2 bases, with 13 bases left between them. This CDR3 is built from 16 residues. The CDR3 spells CASSPLVPGTTDTQYF. The CDR3 DNA sequence: TGTGCCAGCTCACCACTGGTTCCGGGAACCACAGATACGCAGTATTTT.

V and J are TRBV6-5 and TRBJ2-3; 11 bases map to TRBD2. V lost 5 bases, J lost 6 bases, and 4 bases stayed unmatched. The CDR3 runs to 14 residues. Germline-derived CDR1 and CDR2 are MNHEY and SVGAGI. The CDR3 spells CASSIAGGRDTQYF. DNA of the CDR3: TGTGCCAGCAGTATAGCGGGAGGGCGTGATACGCAGTATTTT.

J is TRBJ1-5 and V is TRBV14; TRBD1 might be the D (5 bases). The CDR3 is 14 residues long. CDR1 and CDR2 from the germline V gene are SGHDN and FVKESK. The V end lost 1 base, the J end lost 2 bases, and 6 bases lay between the germline ends. CDR3: CASSQGGGNQPQHF. Here the CDR3 DNA reads TGTGCCAGCAGCCAAGGGGGGGGCAATCAGCCCCAGCATTTT.

The chain employs TRBV5-1 and TRBJ2-3; TRBD2 agrees at 14 bases. V lost 4 bases and J lost 4; bases outside the gene matches: 5. Germline values: CDR1 SGHRS, CDR2 YFSETQ. The CDR3 is 16 amino acids. The CDR3 loop is CASSLGLAGAADTQYF. The CDR3, as DNA: TGCGCCAGCAGCCTGGGACTAGCGGGAGCAGCAGATACGCAGTATTTT.

This chain joins TRBV18 and TRBJ1-2, with 8 bases aligning to TRBD1. The length of the CDR3 is 13 residues. Germline V gene sequence: CDR1 KGHSH, CDR2 LQKENI. Trimming took 6 bases from V and 8 from J; bases not matched to a gene: 8. The CDR3 DNA follows: TGTGCCAGCTCTTCAGGGGGCGGAGGAGGCTACACCTTC. Amino acid sequence: CASSSGGGGGYTF.

This chain joins TRBV4-1 and TRBJ2-7; TRBD2 matches at 7 bases. From germline, CDR1 is MGHRA and CDR2 YSYEKL. This CDR3 region has 18 residues. The V and J ends lost 1 base and 3 bases, in that order; junction bases with no gene match: 15. The CDR3 coding sequence is TGCGCCAGCAGCCAAGTAGCGGTGCTAGGGCTAGCGGACTACGAGCAGTACTTC. The encoded protein is CASSQVAVLGLADYEQYF.

The gene calls are TRBV4-3 and TRBJ1-2; possibly TRBD1 for D (5 bases). CDR1 and CDR2 from the germline V gene are LGHNA and YSLEER. The CDR3 extends over 14 amino acids. V was cut by 3 bases and J by 7 bases, with 15 bases left in between. The CDR3 DNA reads TGCGCCAGCAGCCACGATAGGACCGGGGGTGGCTACACCTTC. It codes for CASSHDRTGGGYTF.